The rows below give T cell receptor beta chains drawn from one sample of a study of blood T cells in healthy people across ages. TCRdb redid the calling of the 5' RACE reads with MiXCR, one entry per CDR3 protein. The table shows over 700,000 distinct CDR3 sequences, with roughly 50% occurring only once. What was sequenced was blood. The source is a man at least 80 years old in good health. CDR3s include the opening cysteine and the closing phenylalanine or tryptophan. Fields, in order: J gene, V gene, clone size, D gene, CDR3 protein, CDR3 DNA. The D gene is left open where the match is weak. A clone size is listed for some rows: how often the clone was seen (once, few, many), or a class if it is expanded.

J gene: TRBJ1-4; V gene: TRBV20-1; clone size: -; D gene: TRBD1; CDR3 protein: CSARSLQGRLGKLFF; CDR3 DNA: TGCAGTGCTAGATCATTACAGGGGAGGTTGGGAAAACTGTTTTTT
J gene: TRBJ2-5; V gene: TRBV3-1; clone size: -; D gene: -; CDR3 protein: CASSQGRRGQYF; CDR3 DNA: TGTGCCAGCAGCCAGGGACGGAGAGGGCAGTACTTC
J gene: TRBJ2-7; V gene: TRBV5-1; clone size: -; D gene: TRBD1; CDR3 protein: CASSPDPRQGAYEQYF; CDR3 DNA: TGCGCCAGCAGTCCCGACCCGCGGCAGGGGGCCTACGAGCAGTACTTC
J gene: TRBJ2-7; V gene: TRBV20-1; clone size: -; D gene: -; CDR3 protein: CSASVGPAYEQYF; CDR3 DNA: TGCAGTGCTAGTGTGGGCCCAGCCTACGAGCAGTACTTC
J gene: TRBJ2-7; V gene: TRBV5-1; clone size: few; D gene: -; CDR3 protein: CASSSGGTGVDEQYF; CDR3 DNA: TGCGCCAGCAGTTCCGGGGGGACAGGAGTGGACGAGCAGTACTTC
J gene: TRBJ2-7; V gene: TRBV5-1; clone size: -; D gene: TRBD2; CDR3 protein: CASSLDGGVYEQYF; CDR3 DNA: TGCGCCAGCAGCTTGGATGGGGGGGTCTACGAGCAGTACTTC
J gene: TRBJ2-1; V gene: TRBV20-1; clone size: few; D gene: TRBD2; CDR3 protein: CSPNAGLAGLEQFF; CDR3 DNA: TGCAGTCCAAACGCGGGACTAGCGGGGCTAGAGCAGTTCTTC
J gene: TRBJ2-3; V gene: TRBV11-2; clone size: few; D gene: -; CDR3 protein: CASSYRQPFTDTQYF; CDR3 DNA: TGTGCCAGCAGCTACAGACAGCCTTTCACAGATACGCAGTATTTT
J gene: TRBJ2-5; V gene: TRBV27; clone size: -; D gene: TRBD2; CDR3 protein: CVSSAGLAGEGETQYF; CDR3 DNA: TGTGTCAGCTCGGCGGGACTAGCGGGAGAGGGGGAGACCCAGTACTTC
J gene: TRBJ2-7; V gene: TRBV18; clone size: -; D gene: -; CDR3 protein: CASSPQGRYEQYF; CDR3 DNA: TGTGCCAGCAGCCCACAGGGTAGATACGAGCAGTACTTC
J gene: TRBJ2-5; V gene: TRBV21-1; clone size: -; D gene: -; CDR3 protein: CASSLPQGHQETQYF; CDR3 DNA: TGTGCCAGCAGCTTACCACAGGGGCACCAAGAGACCCAGTACTTC
J gene: TRBJ1-1; V gene: TRBV14; clone size: -; D gene: -; CDR3 protein: CASSQNEGTEAFF; CDR3 DNA: TGTGCCAGCAGCCAAAATGAAGGCACTGAAGCTTTCTTT
J gene: TRBJ2-6; V gene: TRBV6-1; clone size: -; D gene: TRBD1; CDR3 protein: CATRQGKAGANVLTF; CDR3 DNA: TGTGCCACCCGACAGGGCAAGGCGGGGGCCAACGTCCTGACTTTC
J gene: TRBJ1-2; V gene: TRBV20-1; clone size: -; D gene: -; CDR3 protein: CSARDTTGGGYTF; CDR3 DNA: TGCAGTGCTAGAGATACGACAGGAGGTGGCTACACCTTC
J gene: TRBJ2-3; V gene: TRBV5-1; clone size: -; D gene: -; CDR3 protein: CASRKFRGDTDTQYF; CDR3 DNA: TGCGCCAGCAGGAAATTCAGGGGCGACACAGATACGCAGTATTTT
J gene: TRBJ2-1; V gene: TRBV11-2; clone size: few; D gene: TRBD2; CDR3 protein: CASSPISGENEQFF; CDR3 DNA: TGTGCCAGCAGCCCCATCAGCGGGGAGAATGAGCAGTTCTTC
J gene: TRBJ2-5; V gene: TRBV20-1; clone size: -; D gene: TRBD2; CDR3 protein: CSARGISGRARGTQYF; CDR3 DNA: TGCAGTGCTAGAGGAATTAGCGGGAGGGCTCGGGGGACCCAGTACTTC
J gene: TRBJ1-1; V gene: TRBV20-1; clone size: -; D gene: TRBD1; CDR3 protein: CSAREGTATEAFF; CDR3 DNA: TGCAGTGCTAGAGAGGGGACAGCCACTGAAGCTTTCTTT
J gene: TRBJ1-2; V gene: TRBV4-2; clone size: -; D gene: -; CDR3 protein: CASSQGLASGYTF; CDR3 DNA: TGTGCCAGCAGCCAAGGGCTCGCTTCCGGCTACACCTTC
J gene: TRBJ2-5; V gene: TRBV20-1; clone size: -; D gene: TRBD2; CDR3 protein: CSAQVGTSGTKTQYF; CDR3 DNA: TGCAGTGCCCAGGTGGGGACTAGCGGCACGAAGACCCAGTACTTC
J gene: TRBJ1-4; V gene: TRBV20-1; clone size: few; D gene: -; CDR3 protein: CSARGGAGEKLFF; CDR3 DNA: TGCAGTGCTAGAGGGGGCGCAGGTGAAAAACTGTTTTTT
J gene: TRBJ2-3; V gene: TRBV7-2; clone size: -; D gene: TRBD1; CDR3 protein: CASSLDRGGGYAYF; CDR3 DNA: TGTGCCAGCAGCTTGGACAGGGGGGGGGGATACGCGTATTTT
J gene: TRBJ2-1; V gene: TRBV5-1; clone size: many; D gene: TRBD2; CDR3 protein: CASSPGLAGGGEQFF; CDR3 DNA: TGTGCCAGCTCGCCCGGGCTAGCGGGAGGAGGTGAGCAGTTCTTC
J gene: TRBJ1-2; V gene: TRBV12-3/TRBV12-4; clone size: -; D gene: -; CDR3 protein: CASSLYRDGYTF; CDR3 DNA: TGTGCCAGCAGTTTATATAGGGATGGCTACACCTTC
J gene: TRBJ1-1; V gene: TRBV3-1; clone size: -; D gene: TRBD1; CDR3 protein: CASSPVTGGATEAFF; CDR3 DNA: TGTGCCAGCAGCCCTGTGACAGGGGGCGCGACTGAAGCTTTCTTT
J gene: TRBJ2-1; V gene: TRBV3-1; clone size: few; D gene: TRBD2; CDR3 protein: CASSSGTSGAEQFF; CDR3 DNA: TGTGCCAGCAGCTCTGGGACTAGCGGGGCGGAGCAGTTCTTC
J gene: TRBJ2-3; V gene: TRBV29-1; clone size: -; D gene: -; CDR3 protein: CSVEGSRGGKDRYAYF; CDR3 DNA: TGCAGCGTTGAAGGATCGAGGGGGGGTAAGGACAGATACGCGTATTTT
J gene: TRBJ2-7; V gene: TRBV10-3; clone size: few; D gene: -; CDR3 protein: CAISDIRTAPGDEQYF; CDR3 DNA: TGTGCCATCAGTGACATCCGGACAGCCCCTGGGGACGAGCAGTACTTC
J gene: TRBJ2-1; V gene: TRBV20-1; clone size: -; D gene: -; CDR3 protein: CSAGERSVYNEQFF; CDR3 DNA: TGCAGTGCAGGGGAGAGGTCGGTCTACAATGAGCAGTTCTTC
J gene: TRBJ2-7; V gene: TRBV10-3; clone size: few; D gene: TRBD1; CDR3 protein: CAIRPGQGLSEQYF; CDR3 DNA: TGTGCCATCAGGCCGGGACAGGGGCTAAGCGAGCAGTACTTC
J gene: TRBJ2-7; V gene: TRBV7-2; clone size: many; D gene: TRBD1; CDR3 protein: CASSRDRVAYEQYF; CDR3 DNA: TGTGCCAGCAGCCGGGACAGGGTGGCCTACGAGCAGTACTTC
J gene: TRBJ2-7; V gene: TRBV24-1; clone size: -; D gene: -; CDR3 protein: CATSDLREEYF; CDR3 DNA: TGTGCCACCAGTGATTTAAGGGAGGAGTACTTC
J gene: TRBJ2-4; V gene: TRBV28; clone size: -; D gene: -; CDR3 protein: CASSGQSAKNIQYF; CDR3 DNA: TGTGCCAGCAGTGGCCAGTCTGCCAAAAACATTCAGTACTTC
J gene: TRBJ1-1; V gene: TRBV10-3; clone size: -; D gene: -; CDR3 protein: CAISESGGRVGNTEAFF; CDR3 DNA: TGTGCCATCAGTGAGTCGGGGGGCAGGGTGGGGAACACTGAAGCTTTCTTT
J gene: TRBJ2-1; V gene: TRBV3-1; clone size: few; D gene: TRBD2; CDR3 protein: CASRSGGRANEQFF; CDR3 DNA: TGTGCCAGCCGCTCTGGCGGGAGGGCCAATGAGCAGTTCTTC
J gene: TRBJ2-7; V gene: TRBV6-5; clone size: -; D gene: -; CDR3 protein: CALYPGTPYEQYF; CDR3 DNA: TGTGCCCTTTATCCGGGTACACCCTACGAGCAGTACTTC
J gene: TRBJ2-7; V gene: TRBV5-1; clone size: once; D gene: -; CDR3 protein: CASRGIQATYEQYF; CDR3 DNA: TGCGCCAGCAGGGGAATACAGGCGACCTACGAGCAGTACTTC
J gene: TRBJ1-4; V gene: TRBV7-2; clone size: -; D gene: TRBD1; CDR3 protein: CASSPRQGSTNEKLFF; CDR3 DNA: TGTGCCAGCAGCCCCCGACAGGGATCAACTAATGAAAAACTGTTTTTT
J gene: TRBJ2-3; V gene: TRBV7-2; clone size: few; D gene: TRBD2; CDR3 protein: CASSWARAGSTDTQYF; CDR3 DNA: TGTGCCAGCAGCTGGGCACGAGCGGGGAGCACAGATACGCAGTATTTT
J gene: TRBJ2-1; V gene: TRBV29-1; clone size: few; D gene: -; CDR3 protein: CSVATDEQFF; CDR3 DNA: TGCAGCGTTGCTACGGATGAGCAGTTCTTC
J gene: TRBJ2-7; V gene: TRBV5-1; clone size: -; D gene: -; CDR3 protein: CASRAAYPLAEQYF; CDR3 DNA: TGCGCCAGCAGAGCCGCTTACCCTCTGGCGGAGCAGTACTTC
J gene: TRBJ1-5; V gene: TRBV5-1; clone size: few; D gene: -; CDR3 protein: CASLRRGNQPQHF; CDR3 DNA: TGCGCCAGCCTCAGGCGGGGGAATCAGCCCCAGCATTTT